The rows below give T cell receptor beta chains drawn from one sample of a study of shared clonotypes between healthy human individuals. Only in-frame clones appear in the TCRdb table, and some are missing; sequencing was by immunoSEQ multiplex PCR. The table records around 2.1 million clones, approximately 94% of them present only once. The sequenced sample was naive CD8+ T cells from PBMCs. The receptors were gathered from a man younger than 35 in good health. Some clones in this sample may be carry-over from other donors' samples. The CDR3 runs from the conserved cysteine through the conserved F or W. A D gene is named only where the DNA matches it firmly. Size is omitted from some rows. Given values are once, few, many or a class for expanded clones.

TRBJ1-2 NA NA TRBV10-3 TGTGCCATCAGTGCCATGGTGGCGCCTAACCACTATGGCTACACCTTC CAISAMVAPNHYGYTF
TRBJ1-2 TRBD1 few TRBV2 TGTGCCAGCAGTGGCGGACAGGGGAACTATGGCTACACCTTC CASSGGQGNYGYTF
TRBJ1-2 TRBD1 NA TRBV27 TGTGCCAGCAGTTTGACAGGGGAGGGCTATGGCTACACCTTC CASSLTGEGYGYTF
TRBJ2-7 NA NA TRBV10-3 TGTGCCATCAGTGTGACTACGCGAGGACTTCGGACCTACGAGCAGTACTTC CAISVTTRGLRTYEQYF
TRBJ1-2 NA NA TRBV6-6 TGTGCCAGCAGTTACACGGACAACCCCACCTATGGCTACACCTTC CASSYTDNPTYGYTF
TRBJ2-2 NA NA TRBV5-6 TGTGCCAGCCGCTCCCAGGGAAGGATCGGGGAGCTGTTTTTT CASRSQGRIGELFF
TRBJ1-5 NA once TRBV5-6 TGTGCCAGCAGCCCATTCCGCAGTAATCAGCCCCAGCATTTT CASSPFRSNQPQHF
TRBJ2-1 TRBD1 once TRBV28 TGTGCCAGCCGTCAGTGGGGACAGAATTACAATGAGCAGTTCTTC CASRQWGQNYNEQFF
TRBJ1-2 TRBD1 NA TRBV19 TGTGCCAGTAGTCTTGGTAGGACAGGGCACTATGGCTACACCTTC CASSLGRTGHYGYTF
TRBJ2-5 NA NA TRBV6-5 TGTGCCAGCAGTTACTCGAATGTAGCAACAAAAGAGACCCAGTACTTC CASSYSNVATKETQYF
TRBJ2-5 TRBD2 NA TRBV28 TGTGCCAGCAGCATGCCCCAGGGACTAGCGGGACGGGAGACCCAGTACTTC CASSMPQGLAGRETQYF
TRBJ2-1 NA NA TRBV4-3 TGCGCCAGCAGCCCGGGGACCTACAATGAGCAGTTCTTC CASSPGTYNEQFF
TRBJ2-1 NA NA TRBV4-3 TGCGCCAGCAGCCAGGACCGACTAGTAAGGAATGAGCAGTTCTTC CASSQDRLVRNEQFF
TRBJ1-1 NA NA TRBV10-3 TGTGCCATCAGTGTTGCGCCGAACACTGAAGCTTTCTTT CAISVAPNTEAFF
TRBJ1-2 NA NA TRBV7-6 TGTGCCAGCAGTCTGCTCGGGCTCGGAGATGTTAACTATGGCTACACCTTC CASSLLGLGDVNYGYTF
TRBJ2-1 NA NA TRBV9 TGTGCCAGCCGCGGGGAGAGCAATGAGCAGTTCTTC CASRGESNEQFF
TRBJ2-5 NA NA TRBV4-3 TGCGCCAGCAGCCGCGGGGGCGCGGGATTCCAAGAGACCCAGTACTTC CASSRGGAGFQETQYF
TRBJ2-5 NA NA TRBV7-3 TGTGCCAGCAGCTTAGAGGTTCAAGAGACCCAGTACTTC CASSLEVQETQYF
TRBJ2-5 TRBD2 NA TRBV28 TGTGCCAGCAGCACCGGACTAGCGGGAGGGCCGGGTAGGGAGACCCAGTACTTC CASSTGLAGGPGRETQYF
TRBJ2-3 TRBD2 NA TRBV6-6 TGTGCCAGCAGTTATACTAGCGGGAGTTTAGATACGCAGTATTTT CASSYTSGSLDTQYF
TRBJ2-7 TRBD2 NA TRBV11-3 TGTGCCAGCAGCGGAAGACTAGCGGGAGGGGGCTACGAGCAGTACTTC CASSGRLAGGGYEQYF
TRBJ2-5 TRBD2 NA TRBV18 TGTGCCAGCTCACCTTCCGTTGCTAGCGGGACAAAGACCCAGTACTTC CASSPSVASGTKTQYF
TRBJ2-2 TRBD2 NA TRBV14 TGTGCCAGCAGCCGACTAGCGGTTCAATTCGCGAACACCGGGGAGCTGTTTTTT CASSRLAVQFANTGELFF
TRBJ2-1 NA NA TRBV27 TGTGCCAGCAGTCCAACCGCTTGGAGGGGGACCTACAATGAGCAGTTCTTC CASSPTAWRGTYNEQFF
TRBJ2-7 NA NA TRBV4-3 TGCGCCAGCAGCCAATCCCCTAGTGCCTACGAGCAGTACTTC CASSQSPSAYEQYF
TRBJ2-4 TRBD2 NA TRBV29-1 TGCAGCGTGGCCCTCGGGACCTCTGGGGGGGACATTCAGTACTTC CSVALGTSGGDIQYF
TRBJ2-7 TRBD1 NA TRBV7-9 TGTGCCGGGGCACCGAAAGGGACAGACAGCACCTACGAGCAGTACTTC CAGAPKGTDSTYEQYF